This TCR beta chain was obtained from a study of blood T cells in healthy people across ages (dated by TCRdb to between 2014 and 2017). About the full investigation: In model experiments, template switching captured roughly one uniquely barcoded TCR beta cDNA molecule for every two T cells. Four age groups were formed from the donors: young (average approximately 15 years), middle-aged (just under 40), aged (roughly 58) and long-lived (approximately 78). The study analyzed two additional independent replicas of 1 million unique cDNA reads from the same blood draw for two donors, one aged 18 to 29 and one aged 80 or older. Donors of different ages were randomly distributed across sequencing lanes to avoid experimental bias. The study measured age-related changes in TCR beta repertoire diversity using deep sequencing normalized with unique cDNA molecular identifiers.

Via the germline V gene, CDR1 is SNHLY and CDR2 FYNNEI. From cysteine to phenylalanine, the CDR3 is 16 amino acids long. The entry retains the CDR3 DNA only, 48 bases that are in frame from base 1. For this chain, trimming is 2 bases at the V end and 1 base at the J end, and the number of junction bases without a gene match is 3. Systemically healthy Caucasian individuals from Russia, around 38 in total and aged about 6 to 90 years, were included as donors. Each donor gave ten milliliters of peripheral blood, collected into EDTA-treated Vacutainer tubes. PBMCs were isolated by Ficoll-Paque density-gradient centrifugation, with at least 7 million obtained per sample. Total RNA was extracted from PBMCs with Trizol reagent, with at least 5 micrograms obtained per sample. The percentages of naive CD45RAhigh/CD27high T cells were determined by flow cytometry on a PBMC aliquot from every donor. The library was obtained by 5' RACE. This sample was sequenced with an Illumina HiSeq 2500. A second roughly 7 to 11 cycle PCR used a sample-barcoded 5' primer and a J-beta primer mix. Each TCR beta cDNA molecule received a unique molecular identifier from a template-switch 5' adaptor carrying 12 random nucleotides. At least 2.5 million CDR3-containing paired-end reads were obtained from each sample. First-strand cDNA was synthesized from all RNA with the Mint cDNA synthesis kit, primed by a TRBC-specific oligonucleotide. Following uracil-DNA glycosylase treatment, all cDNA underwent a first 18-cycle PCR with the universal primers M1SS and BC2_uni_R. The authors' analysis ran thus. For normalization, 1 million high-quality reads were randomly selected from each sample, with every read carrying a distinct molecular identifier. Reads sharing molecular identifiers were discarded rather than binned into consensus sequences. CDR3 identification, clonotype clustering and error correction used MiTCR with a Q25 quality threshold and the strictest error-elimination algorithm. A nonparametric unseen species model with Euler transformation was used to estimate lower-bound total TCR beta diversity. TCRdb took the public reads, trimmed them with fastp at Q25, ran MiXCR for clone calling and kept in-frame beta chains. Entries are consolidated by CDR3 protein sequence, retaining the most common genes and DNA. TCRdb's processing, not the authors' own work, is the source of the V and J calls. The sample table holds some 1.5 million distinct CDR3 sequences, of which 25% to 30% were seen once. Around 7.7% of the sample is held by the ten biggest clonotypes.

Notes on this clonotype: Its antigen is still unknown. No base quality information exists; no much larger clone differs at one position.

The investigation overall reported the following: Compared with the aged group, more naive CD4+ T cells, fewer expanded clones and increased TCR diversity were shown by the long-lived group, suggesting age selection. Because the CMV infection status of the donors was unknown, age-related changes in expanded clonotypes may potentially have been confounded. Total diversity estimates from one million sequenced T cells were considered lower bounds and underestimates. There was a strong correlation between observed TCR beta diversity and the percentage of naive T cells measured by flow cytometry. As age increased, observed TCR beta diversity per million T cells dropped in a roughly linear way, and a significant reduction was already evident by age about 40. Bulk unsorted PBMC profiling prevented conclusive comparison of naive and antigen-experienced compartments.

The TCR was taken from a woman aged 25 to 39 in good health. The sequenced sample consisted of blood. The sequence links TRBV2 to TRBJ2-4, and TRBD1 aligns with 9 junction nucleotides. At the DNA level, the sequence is TGTGCCAGCAGTGAAACAGGGGGCGCCGCCAAAAACATTCAGTACTTC. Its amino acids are CASSETGGAAKNIQYF.